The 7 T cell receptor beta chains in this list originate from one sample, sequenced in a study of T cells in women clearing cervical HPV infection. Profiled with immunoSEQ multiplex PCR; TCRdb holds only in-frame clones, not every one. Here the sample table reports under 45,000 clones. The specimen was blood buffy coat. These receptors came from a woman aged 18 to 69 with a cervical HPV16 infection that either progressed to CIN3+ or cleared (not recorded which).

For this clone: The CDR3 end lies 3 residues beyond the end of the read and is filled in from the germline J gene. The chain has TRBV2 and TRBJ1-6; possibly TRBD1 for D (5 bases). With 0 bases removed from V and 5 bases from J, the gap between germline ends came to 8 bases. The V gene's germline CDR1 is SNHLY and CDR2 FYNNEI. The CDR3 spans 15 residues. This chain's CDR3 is CASSEAQGHNSPLHF. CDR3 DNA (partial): TGTGCCAGCAGTGAAGCGCAGGGCCATAATTCACCC.

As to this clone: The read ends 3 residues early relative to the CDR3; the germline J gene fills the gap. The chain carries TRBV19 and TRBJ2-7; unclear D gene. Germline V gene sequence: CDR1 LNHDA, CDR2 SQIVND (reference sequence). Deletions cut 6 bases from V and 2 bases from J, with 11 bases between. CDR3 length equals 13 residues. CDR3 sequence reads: CASSLQYTYEQYF. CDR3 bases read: TGTGCCAGTAGCCTACAGTATACCTACGAG.

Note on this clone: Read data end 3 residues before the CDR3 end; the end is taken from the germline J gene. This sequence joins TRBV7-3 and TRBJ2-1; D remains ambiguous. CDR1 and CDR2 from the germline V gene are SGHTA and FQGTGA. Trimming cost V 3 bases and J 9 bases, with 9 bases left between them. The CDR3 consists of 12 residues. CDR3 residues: CASSFYNGEQFF. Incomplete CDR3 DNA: TGTGCCAGCAGCTTCTATAATGGTGAG.

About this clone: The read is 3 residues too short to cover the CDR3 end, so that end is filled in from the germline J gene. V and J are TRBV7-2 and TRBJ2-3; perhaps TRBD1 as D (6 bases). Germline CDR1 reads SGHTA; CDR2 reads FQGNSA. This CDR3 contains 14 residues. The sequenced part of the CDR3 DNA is TGTGCCAGCAGCTATCACAGGGATCGTCAGCCG. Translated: CASSYHRDRQP. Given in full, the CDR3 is CASSYHRDRQPQYF.

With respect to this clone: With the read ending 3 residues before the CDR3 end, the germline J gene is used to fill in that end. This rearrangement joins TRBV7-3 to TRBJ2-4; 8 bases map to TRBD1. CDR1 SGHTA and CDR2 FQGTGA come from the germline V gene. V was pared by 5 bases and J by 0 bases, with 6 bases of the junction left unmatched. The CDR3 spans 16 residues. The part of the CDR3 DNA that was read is TGTGCCAGCAGCCAGGGGGCAGGTCTAGCCAAAAACATT. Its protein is CASSQGAGLAKNI. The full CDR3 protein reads CASSQGAGLAKNIQYF.

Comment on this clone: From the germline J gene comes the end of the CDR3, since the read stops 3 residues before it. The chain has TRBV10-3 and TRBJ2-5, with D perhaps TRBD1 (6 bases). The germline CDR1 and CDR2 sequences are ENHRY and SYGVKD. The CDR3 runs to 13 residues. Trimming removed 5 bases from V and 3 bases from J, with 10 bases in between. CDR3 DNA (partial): TGTGCCATCAGTTGGACAGCTAAAGAGACC. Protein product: CAISWTAKET. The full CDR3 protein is CAISWTAKETQYF.

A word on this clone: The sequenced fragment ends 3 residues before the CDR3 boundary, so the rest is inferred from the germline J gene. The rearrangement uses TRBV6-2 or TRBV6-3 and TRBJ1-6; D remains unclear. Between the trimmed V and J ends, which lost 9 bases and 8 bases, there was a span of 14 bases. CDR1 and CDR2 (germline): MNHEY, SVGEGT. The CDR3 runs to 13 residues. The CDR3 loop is CASQRTGDSPLHF. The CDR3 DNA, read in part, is TGTGCCAGTCAGCGGACCGGAGATTCACCC.